This T cell receptor (beta chain) originates from a study of beta chain features in type 1 diabetes. The CDR3 sequence is 15 residues long. J was trimmed by 2 bases and V by 5 bases; bases with no gene match: 8. The germline CDR1 and CDR2 sequences are SEHNR and FQNEAQ (reference sequence). Reverse transcribing all isolated RNA meant expressed TCRB transcripts were sequenced. The data were produced by immunoSEQ multiplex PCR, yet TCRdb's version contains in-frame clones alone and is incomplete. In the table there are 620,000 or so clones, roughly a sixth of which are singletons. This clone turned up a few times.

The chain links TRBV7-9 to TRBJ2-7; 8 bases fit TRBD2. Input material: naive CD4+ T cells from blood. This TCR came from a man aged 18-30 years in good health. CDR3 DNA sequence: TGTGCCAGCAGCCCCCTCGGGGGGGCGACCTACGAGCAGTACTTC. Its protein is CASSPLGGATYEQYF.